These 15 T cell receptor beta chains were all obtained from the same sample, sequenced in a study of sequential checkpoint blockade in melanoma. The data were produced by immunoSEQ multiplex PCR, yet TCRdb's version contains in-frame clones alone and is incomplete. Of under 20,000 clones in the sample, 77% were seen once. Noted treatment: randomized to nivolumab then ipilimumab (arm A) or the reverse (arm B). Sequences were derived from CD8+ T cells sorted from blood (inferred from file names), sampled from a patient given nivolumab and ipilimumab in sequence. These receptors were obtained from a human donor with melanoma.

V and J are TRBV27 and TRBJ1-1; the D is unclear. Per the germline V gene, CDR1 is MNHEY and CDR2 is SMNVEV (reference sequence). The CDR3 length is 14 residues. V was pared by 4 bases and J by 0 bases, with 9 bases between. The CDR3 nucleotides are TGTGCCAGCAGTTCCCGACGGGTGAACACTGAAGCTTTCTTT. Residues: CASSSRRVNTEAFF.

V usage is TRBV30 and J usage is TRBJ1-6, with no clear D. Germline V gives CDR1 GTSNPN, CDR2 SVGIG (reference sequence). Trimming took off 0 bases at V and 16 bases at J, with 13 bases between the two ends. This CDR3 region has 12 residues. CDR3 DNA: TGTGCCTGGAGTGTACTAGAGGGCTCTCTCCACTTT. Translating it yields CAWSVLEGSLHF.

The CDR3 DNA is TGCAGCGCGTTTTCAGGGGGAAACTACGAGCAGTACTTC. Protein sequence: CSAFSGGNYEQYF. V gene TRBV29-1 combines with J gene TRBJ2-7; TRBD1 matches 7 bases. The CDR3 has 13 amino acids. V gave up 7 bases and J gave up 3 bases; unmatched junction bases: 9. Germline V gene lookup returns CDR1 SQVTM and CDR2 ANQGSEA.

This clone was recorded a few times. This chain links TRBV4-1 with TRBJ1-3; weak D call: TRBD1 (5 bases). This CDR3 contains 15 residues. Germline CDR1 is MGHRA and CDR2 is YSYEKL. V gave up 2 bases and J gave up 0 bases, with 8 bases separating them. The CDR3 DNA reads TGCGCCAGCAGCCAATCAGGGAACTCTGGAAACACCATATATTTT. Amino acid sequence: CASSQSGNSGNTIYF.

This sequence joins TRBV29-1 and TRBJ1-2; the D gene is possibly TRBD1 (6 bases). Trimming took off 5 bases at V and 4 bases at J, with 11 bases between the two ends. The CDR3 loop spans 12 amino acids. Germline V gives CDR1 SQVTM, CDR2 ANQGSEA. This chain's CDR3 is CSVSGATYGYTF. In nucleotides, the CDR3 is TGCAGCGTTTCAGGGGCGACCTATGGCTACACCTTC.

This clone showed up just a few times. This sequence joins TRBV15 and TRBJ1-5; 7 bases map to TRBD1. Unmatched junction bases numbered 8, after V lost 1 base and J lost 2 bases. This CDR3 contains 17 residues. Germline assignment: CDR1 LNHNV and CDR2 YYDKDF (reference sequence). DNA of the CDR3: TGTGCCACCAGCAGAGTTCCTGGAGGGGGCGGCAATCAGCCCCAGCATTTT. Translated: CATSRVPGGGGNQPQHF.

The V gene is TRBV7-7, the J gene TRBJ2-2; 11 bases map to TRBD2. CDR1 and CDR2 (germline): SSHAT, FNYEAQ (reference sequence). The CDR3 consists of 16 residues. Trimming cost V 5 bases and J 7 bases; bases outside gene matches: 9. This chain's CDR3 is CASSQRTSGSGGELFF. The DNA of the CDR3 is TGTGCCAGCAGCCAACGGACTAGCGGGTCAGGCGGGGAGCTGTTTTTT.

The chain links TRBV27 to TRBJ2-7, with D unclear. V gave up 3 bases and J gave up 1 base, with 7 bases separating them. Germline V lookup: CDR1 MNHEY, CDR2 SMNVEV (reference sequence). This CDR3 is built from 13 residues. CDR3 residues: CASSFSESYEQYF. The DNA for the CDR3 is TGTGCCAGCAGTTTCTCGGAGTCCTACGAGCAGTACTTC.

The V and J genes are TRBV2 and TRBJ1-5; D call uncertain. This CDR3 has 15 amino acids. V dropped 3 bases and J dropped 1 base, with 10 bases sitting between them. Germline V lookup: CDR1 SNHLY, CDR2 FYNNEI. As DNA, the CDR3 is TGTGCCAGCAGTGAGGGCAGGTCAAGCAATCAGCCCCAGCATTTT. Translation gives CASSEGRSSNQPQHF.

The chain's CDR3 is CSAGGGPHTEAFF. In DNA, the CDR3 is TGCAGCGCCGGTGGTGGGCCACACACTGAAGCTTTCTTT. V usage is TRBV29-1 and J usage is TRBJ1-1, with D uncertain. Germline V lookup: CDR1 SQVTM, CDR2 ANQGSEA. Trimming left V 7 bases short and J 3 bases short, with 15 bases between. CDR3 size: 13 residues.

The chain is built from TRBV11-2 and TRBJ1-1; TRBD1 matches 11 bases. V lost 4 bases, J lost 3 bases, and 10 bases stayed unmatched. This CDR3 is 17 amino acids long. Germline loops: CDR1 SGHAT, CDR2 FQNNGV. As DNA, the CDR3 is TGTGCCAGCAGCTCAACTGGACAGGGGGCCGGGGACACTGAAGCTTTCTTT. Translating it yields CASSSTGQGAGDTEAFF.

The CDR3 reads CASSEGGGQPQHF. DNA for the CDR3: TGTGCCAGTAGTGAAGGGGGCGGTCAGCCCCAGCATTTT. This chain joins TRBV19 and TRBJ1-5; 7 nucleotides align to TRBD1. With 5 bases clipped from V and 6 bases from J, the junction kept 4 bases outside the gene matches. The CDR3 contains 13 residues. The germline V gene encodes CDR1 LNHDA and CDR2 SQIVND (reference sequence).

J is TRBJ2-7 and V is TRBV5-5; D is undetermined. The CDR3 is made up of 13 amino acids. Trimming cost V 2 bases and J 3 bases, with 9 bases left between them. The germline CDR1 and CDR2 sequences are SGHKS and YYEKEE (reference sequence). The CDR3 region has the DNA TGTGCCAGCAGCTTTCGGGTTGGCTACGAGCAGTACTTC. This codes for CASSFRVGYEQYF.

The CDR3 loop reads CASSLTSGSYEQYF. CDR3 coding DNA: TGTGCCAGCAGCTTGACTAGCGGGTCCTACGAGCAGTACTTC. The V call is TRBV5-5, the J call TRBJ2-7, with 9 positions matching TRBD2. The CDR3 is made up of 14 amino acids. Losses at the gene ends were 1 base for V and 1 base for J; bases not matched to a gene: 0. Germline V gives CDR1 SGHKS, CDR2 YYEKEE (reference sequence).

This clone was found a few times. The rearrangement joins TRBV6-7 to TRBJ2-1; 13 bases line up with TRBD2. TRBV6-7 belongs to the ORF category, with a function that is uncertain. There are 15 residues in the CDR3. Unmatched junction bases numbered 6, after V lost 6 bases and J lost 7 bases. Here the CDR3 DNA reads TGTGCCAGCAGCGGACTAGCGGGGGAGAATAATGAGCAGTTCTTC. Its protein is CASSGLAGENNEQFF.